These 26 T cell receptor beta chains originate from one sample sequenced in a study of blood T cell repertoires in COVID-19 (dated by TCRdb to 2020 to 2022). The library was prepared using the immunoSEQ multiplex PCR assay. TCRdb limited this immuneACCESS table to in-frame rearrangements with V and J called. A share of clones is missing; checked studies link under half to unresolved V genes, and the rest is unexplained. In all, the sample holds roughly 74,000 clones, and roughly 90% of those were seen once. The leading ten clones occupy roughly 2.7% of the sample. Specimen: peripheral blood. These receptors originate from a man in his 70s with active or convalescent COVID-19.

The V gene is TRBV18, the J gene TRBJ1-1, with 7 bases identical to TRBD1. This CDR3 is 14 amino acids long. V lost 2 bases to trimming and J lost 6 bases; unmatched junction nucleotides: 6. The germline gives CDR1 KGHSH, CDR2 LQKENI. CDR3 residues: CASSPLGGGPEAFF. The CDR3 coding sequence is TGTGCCAGCTCACCATTAGGGGGCGGGCCTGAAGCTTTCTTT.

This rearrangement joins TRBV10-3 to TRBJ2-7; 10 positions agree with TRBD1. The V gene's germline CDR1 is ENHRY and CDR2 SYGVKD. The CDR3 sequence is 11 residues long. J gave up 13 bases and V 6 bases, and 6 bases lay outside the gene matches. CDR3 in amino acids: CAISEGTGEYF. The CDR3 DNA follows: TGTGCCATCAGCGAAGGGACAGGGGAATACTTC.

The chain employs TRBV5-1 and TRBJ2-7, with 9 bases aligning to TRBD1. CDR3 length: 15 residues. Trimming at V came to 4 bases and at J to 4 bases, leaving 9 bases not matched to a gene. Germline V gene sequence: CDR1 SGHRS, CDR2 YFSETQ. CDR3 in amino acids: CASSTPGQGGYEQYF. DNA for the CDR3: TGCGCCAGCAGCACCCCGGGACAGGGAGGGTACGAGCAGTACTTC.

V usage is TRBV3-1 (or the pseudogene TRBV3-2) and J usage is TRBJ1-2, with 7 bases identical to TRBD1. This CDR3 is built from 15 residues. The V and J ends lost 1 base and 3 bases, in that order; junction bases with no gene match: 5. Germline V CDR1 and CDR2: LGHDT, YNNKEL (reference sequence). The CDR3 reads CASSQGGQQYYGYTF. As DNA, the CDR3 is TGTGCCAGCAGCCAAGGGGGACAGCAATACTATGGCTACACCTTC.

CDR3 loop: CSVESGGLRAQYF. The CDR3 DNA is TGCAGCGTTGAATCAGGGGGCCTAAGAGCCCAGTACTTC. J is TRBJ2-5 and V is TRBV29-1; TRBD1 agrees at 8 bases. The germline V gene has CDR1 SQVTM and CDR2 ANQGSEA. V gave up 2 bases and J gave up 9 bases; unmatched junction bases: 8. This CDR3 has 13 amino acids.

The J gene is TRBJ1-1, the V gene TRBV7-3; TRBD1 matches 9 bases. CDR3 length equals 16 residues. V was pared by 2 bases and J by 4 bases, with 8 bases of the junction left unmatched. Looked up from germline, CDR1 is SGHTA and CDR2 is FQGTGA. CDR3 sequence reads: CASSLSGTGPATEAFF. CDR3 sequence (DNA): TGTGCCAGCAGCTTATCGGGGACAGGGCCCGCCACTGAAGCTTTCTTT.

For the CDR3, the DNA is TGTGCCAGCAGCCAAGAGGCTTCCTTCGACACAGATACGCAGTATTTT. It encodes CASSQEASFDTDTQYF. The genes are TRBV3-1 (or the pseudogene TRBV3-2) and TRBJ2-3; no clear D gene. CDR1 is LGHDT and CDR2 is YNNKEL in the germline V gene (reference sequence). V lost 0 bases, J lost 2 bases, and 12 bases lay in between. The CDR3 spans 16 residues.

The chain combines TRBV2 with TRBJ2-1; maybe TRBD2 (6 bases). Germline CDR1 and CDR2: SNHLY and FYNNEI. The CDR3 runs 14 residues. V was trimmed by 7 bases and J by 7 bases, leaving 17 bases between them. The CDR3 sequence is CASIGGNRVNEQFF. The CDR3 DNA is TGTGCCAGCATTGGCGGGAATAGGGTGAATGAGCAGTTCTTC.

This chain connects TRBV12-3 or TRBV12-4 to TRBJ2-7; 8 bases map to TRBD2. The CDR3 extends over 12 amino acids. J was trimmed by 9 bases and V by 6 bases; bases with no gene match: 7. The chain's CDR3 is CASSATSEGQYF. For the CDR3, the DNA is TGTGCCAGCAGCGCGACTAGCGAAGGGCAGTACTTC.

V usage is TRBV5-4 and J usage is TRBJ2-3; tentatively, D is TRBD2 (5 bases). CDR1 is SGHNT and CDR2 is YYREEE in the germline V gene (reference sequence). The CDR3 is 14 residues long. The V and J ends lost 3 bases and 1 base respectively, with 9 bases between them. As DNA, the CDR3 is TGTGCCAGCAGCTCGGGGATGCGCACAGATACGCAGTATTTT. Encoded protein: CASSSGMRTDTQYF.

The V gene is TRBV30, the J gene TRBJ1-3; weak D call: TRBD1 (5 bases). Germline loops: CDR1 GTSNPN, CDR2 SVGIG (reference sequence). The V end lost 5 bases, the J end lost 0 bases, and 14 bases lay between the germline ends. The CDR3 is 15 residues long. The CDR3 reads CAWSQGAASGNTIYF. Written as DNA, the CDR3 is TGTGCCTGGTCTCAAGGGGCCGCCTCTGGAAACACCATATATTTT.

The chain uses TRBV10-1 and TRBJ2-1, with TRBD2 matching over 9 bases. The germline gives CDR1 WNHNN, CDR2 SYGVQD (reference sequence). Unmatched junction bases numbered 5, after V lost 5 bases and J lost 3 bases. The length of the CDR3 is 15 residues. The chain's CDR3 is CASSLSSGNYNEQFF. CDR3 nucleotide sequence: TGCGCCAGCAGTTTGTCTAGCGGGAACTACAATGAGCAGTTCTTC.

The genes are TRBV9 and TRBJ1-2, with 8 positions matching TRBD1. CDR1 is SGDLS, CDR2 YYNGEE, per germline. The CDR3 runs 15 residues. Trimming at V came to 0 bases and at J to 1 base, leaving 2 bases not matched to a gene. The CDR3 nucleotides read TGTGCCAGCAGCGTAGGACAGGGGCTTAACTATGGCTACACCTTC. Protein product: CASSVGQGLNYGYTF.

The chain has TRBV2 and TRBJ1-1; D unclear. V was shortened by 2 bases and J by 3 bases, with 10 bases between the two germline ends. The CDR3 contains 14 residues. The germline V gene has CDR1 SNHLY and CDR2 FYNNEI. The CDR3 DNA sequence: TGTGCCAGCAGTGAACGTCTCGGGGACACTGAAGCTTTCTTT. Its protein product is CASSERLGDTEAFF.

V and J are TRBV3-1 (or the pseudogene TRBV3-2) and TRBJ1-2; TRBD1 matches 7 bases. CDR1 and CDR2 from the germline V gene are LGHDT and YNNKEL (reference sequence). Germline trimming cut 5 bases from V and 8 bases from J; bases unmatched to any gene: 11. CDR3 size: 14 residues. CDR3 sequence (DNA): TGTGCCAGCAGCGGCAGGGGGGCCCCATCGGGCTACACCTTC. Protein sequence: CASSGRGAPSGYTF.

This chain uses TRBV3-1 (or the pseudogene TRBV3-2) with TRBJ2-5; weak D call: TRBD1 (6 bases). Germline CDR1 LGHDT, CDR2 YNNKEL (reference sequence). V shed 4 bases and J shed 1 base, with 10 bases lying between them. CDR3 length: 14 residues. The CDR3 DNA follows: TGTGCCAGCAGCCTGGGACAACTCCAAGAGACCCAGTACTTC. Its protein product is CASSLGQLQETQYF.

The chain couples TRBV7-8 to TRBJ2-5; 7 bases line up with TRBD2. The CDR3 has 13 amino acids. Looked up from germline, CDR1 is SGHVS and CDR2 is FQNEAQ. V lost 4 bases, J lost 2 bases, and 1 base stayed unmatched. The CDR3 DNA is TGTGCCAGCAGCTCGGGACTACAAGAGACCCAGTACTTC. It specifies CASSSGLQETQYF.

The gene calls are TRBV5-1 and TRBJ2-1, with 7 bases identical to TRBD2. With V trimmed by 1 base and J by 2 bases, 6 bases remained unmatched. This CDR3 contains 16 residues. From germline, CDR1 is SGHRS and CDR2 YFSETQ. This CDR3 is CASSLFAGETYNEQFF. The CDR3 DNA reads as TGCGCCAGCAGCTTGTTTGCGGGGGAAACCTACAATGAGCAGTTCTTC. The entire variable domain, with the rest obtained from reference TRBV5-1 and TRBJ2-1, is as follows: KAGVTQTPRYLIKTRGQQVTLSCSPISGHRSVSWYQQTPGQGLQFLFEYFSETQRNKGNFPGRFSGRQFSNSRSEMNVSTLELGDSALYLCASSLFAGETYNEQFFGPGTRLTVL.

The chain joins TRBV11-2 to TRBJ1-2, with TRBD1 as a possible D gene (5 bases). The germline V gene encodes CDR1 SGHAT and CDR2 FQNNGV. This CDR3 is built from 17 residues. V was cut by 5 bases and J by 4 bases, with 23 bases left in between. DNA of the CDR3: TGTGCCAGCAGCCTACCTAGGGCAGGGCCACTGCTCTATGGCTACACCTTC. Amino acids: CASSLPRAGPLLYGYTF.

J is TRBJ1-4 and V is TRBV30; 9 bases are shared with TRBD1. V lost 3 bases to trimming and J lost 8 bases; unmatched junction nucleotides: 10. In germline, CDR1 is GTSNPN, CDR2 SVGIG (reference sequence). The CDR3 contains 15 residues. Here the CDR3 reads CAWSPDRGRREKLFF. Here the CDR3 DNA reads TGTGCCTGGAGCCCGGACAGGGGTCGGCGGGAAAAACTGTTTTTT. Combining the CDR3 with reference TRBV30 and TRBJ1-4 gives the whole variable domain SQTIHQWPATLVQPVGSPLSLECTVEGTSNPNLYWYRQAAGRGLQLLFYSVGIGQISSEVPQNLSASRPQDRQFILSSKKLLLSDSGFYLCAWSPDRGRREKLFFGSGTQLSVL.

Details on this clone: An end of the junction differs from the germline gene, which may be a read error. The chain is built from TRBV9 and TRBJ2-2; TRBD1 agrees at 7 bases. Looked up from germline, CDR1 is SGDLS and CDR2 is YYNGEE. This CDR3 is 15 amino acids long. The CDR3 nucleotides are TGTGCCAGCAGCACCCCGGGACAGAACAACGGGGAGCTGTTTTTT. It yields the protein CASSTPGQNNGELFF.

CDR3 nucleotide sequence: TGCAGCGTTGAAGTACTCTACGAGCAGTACTTC. It encodes CSVEVLYEQYF. This chain uses TRBV29-1 with TRBJ2-7, with no clear D. The V end lost 1 base, the J end lost 3 bases, and 4 bases lay between the germline ends. Germline CDR1 is SQVTM and CDR2 is ANQGSEA. CDR3 length: 11 amino acids.

The rearrangement joins TRBV3-1 (or the pseudogene TRBV3-2) to TRBJ2-7; weak D call: TRBD1 (6 bases). The CDR3 consists of 13 residues. The germline V gene has CDR1 LGHDT and CDR2 YNNKEL (reference sequence). Trimming stripped 3 bases from V and 5 bases from J, with 11 bases between. The CDR3 is CASSQAGENEQYF. DNA for the CDR3: TGTGCCAGCAGCCAGGCAGGGGAAAACGAGCAGTACTTC.

This chain uses TRBV19 with TRBJ2-2; TRBD2 is a possible D gene (6 bases). The CDR3 covers 16 residues. Germline V gene data show CDR1 as LNHDA and CDR2 as SQIVND (reference sequence). The V gene lost 5 bases and the J gene lost 5 bases, with 18 bases spanning the gap. DNA of the CDR3: TGTGCCAGTAGTCCACTCTCGCGGGGTAATACCGGGGAGCTGTTTTTT. Its translation: CASSPLSRGNTGELFF.

The CDR3 sequence is CASSARTTNYGYTF. The CDR3 bases are TGTGCCAGCAGTGCCCGGACAACTAACTATGGCTACACCTTC. The V and J genes are TRBV2 and TRBJ1-2; a possible D gene is TRBD1 (5 bases). The V end lost 4 bases, the J end lost 0 bases, and 9 bases lay between the germline ends. CDR1 and CDR2 (germline): SNHLY, FYNNEI. The CDR3 totals 14 residues.

This chain uses TRBV18 with TRBJ2-3; TRBD1 might be the D (5 bases). Trimming removed 3 bases from V and 4 bases from J, with 17 bases in between. The CDR3 is 16 amino acids. CDR1 and CDR2 (germline): KGHSH, LQKENI. The CDR3 DNA reads TGTGCCAGCTCACCTTCCAGTCAAGGGGTCGCAGATACGCAGTATTTT. Its protein product is CASSPSSQGVADTQYF.